The 19 T cell receptor beta chains below were found in one sample sequenced in a study of cytomegalovirus exposure and HLA in healthy donors. It was with 60 Vbeta and 13 Jbeta primers that the PCR ran. Assay used: immunoSEQ multiplex PCR; TCRdb lists only in-frame clones, some missing. This sample's clone table lists over 100,000 clones. Input material: PBMCs. Receptors were obtained from a man younger than 30 in good health and CMV-seronegative.

The J gene is TRBJ1-5, the V gene TRBV13; D remains ambiguous. The V gene's germline CDR1 is PRHDT and CDR2 FYEKMQ (reference sequence). CDR3 length: 12 residues. Trimming shortened V by 4 bases and J by 6 bases, and 7 bases separated the two germline ends. In DNA, the CDR3 is TGTGCCAGCAGCTCCAGTGGTCAGCCCCAGCATTTT. Its translation is CASSSSGQPQHF.

This chain links TRBV6-5 with TRBJ2-1, with TRBD2 as a possible D gene (5 bases). The CDR3 runs 15 residues. Germline V gene lookup returns CDR1 MNHEY and CDR2 SVGAGI. V dropped 5 bases and J dropped 7 bases, with 18 bases sitting between them. This CDR3 is CASSLVIGVSNEQFF. The DNA of the CDR3 is TGTGCCAGCAGTCTCGTTATCGGGGTTTCAAATGAGCAGTTCTTC.

The V call is TRBV9, the J call TRBJ2-2; the D gene is possibly TRBD2 (5 bases). Germline CDR1 is SGDLS and CDR2 is YYNGEE. The CDR3 sequence is 16 residues long. V was shortened by 2 bases and J by 6 bases, with 17 bases between the two germline ends. CDR3 protein: CASSVRGDGIAGELFF. The CDR3 DNA reads as TGTGCCAGCAGCGTTCGCGGCGACGGGATCGCCGGGGAGCTGTTTTTT.

This sequence joins TRBV11-2 and TRBJ2-7, with D possibly matching TRBD1 (6 bases). The CDR3 has 16 amino acids. Germline assignment: CDR1 SGHAT and CDR2 FQNNGV. V was shortened by 3 bases and J by 3 bases, with 18 bases between the two germline ends. The CDR3 reads CASSFPRGRGDYEQYF. CDR3 in DNA: TGTGCCAGCAGCTTCCCTCGCGGCAGGGGAGACTACGAGCAGTACTTC.

The V call is TRBV19, the J call TRBJ1-4; 7 nucleotides agree with TRBD1. Germline assignment: CDR1 LNHDA and CDR2 SQIVND (reference sequence). V shed 8 bases and J 4 bases; nucleotides not matched to a gene: 7. CDR3 size: 14 residues. The CDR3 loop reads CASRRDSHNEKLFF. CDR3 in DNA: TGTGCCAGTCGGCGGGACAGCCATAATGAAAAACTGTTTTTT.

This chain connects TRBV6-4 to TRBJ2-6, with 9 nucleotides matching TRBD1. Trimming at V came to 0 bases and at J to 1 base, leaving 7 bases not matched to a gene. CDR1 is MRHNA, CDR2 SNTAGT, per germline. The CDR3 has 19 residues. The CDR3 coding sequence is TGTGCCAGCAGTGACTCTCCGGGGGGACAGGGTTCTGGGGCCAACGTCCTGACTTTC. Amino acid sequence: CASSDSPGGQGSGANVLTF.

The chain uses TRBV7-3 and TRBJ1-2; D might be TRBD1 (5 bases). Trimming removed 3 bases from V and 2 bases from J, with 7 bases in between. The CDR3 extends over 13 amino acids. Looked up from germline, CDR1 is SGHTA and CDR2 is FQGTGA. CDR3 DNA sequence: TGTGCCAGCAGCTTTTCAGGGAACTATGGCTACACCTTC. It is translated as CASSFSGNYGYTF.

The chain employs TRBV19 and TRBJ1-5; 7 bases fit TRBD1. The ends lost 2 bases at V and 0 bases at J; junction bases unmatched: 10. Germline loops: CDR1 LNHDA, CDR2 SQIVND (reference sequence). The CDR3 length is 18 residues. The CDR3 nucleotides read TGTGCCAGTAGTATAATTTACAGGGGCGAATATAGCAATCAGCCCCAGCATTTT. Protein: CASSIIYRGEYSNQPQHF.

This CDR3 is CASSQDWDRAYEQYF. For the CDR3, the DNA is TGCGCCAGCAGCCAAGATTGGGACAGAGCCTACGAGCAGTACTTC. The gene calls are TRBV4-3 and TRBJ2-7; 7 bases match TRBD1. Per germline, CDR1 LGHNA and CDR2 YSLEER. The CDR3 covers 15 residues. After removal of 0 bases from V and 2 bases from J, the junction contained 4 bases not matched to a gene.

The CDR3 DNA reads as TGTGCCAGCAGCGGCCCGGGACTAGCGGAAGGGGCTAGCACAGATACGCAGTATTTT. Amino acid sequence: CASSGPGLAEGASTDTQYF. The chain joins TRBV13 to TRBJ2-3; TRBD2 matches 11 bases. The V segment lost 5 bases and the J segment 0 bases; nucleotides outside the gene matches: 13. Germline lookup yields CDR1 PRHDT and CDR2 FYEKMQ (reference sequence). This CDR3 spans 19 amino acids.

This chain links TRBV7-8 with TRBJ1-5; D is undetermined. Per the germline V gene, CDR1 is SGHVS and CDR2 is FQNEAQ. The ends were cut back, 5 bases at V and 5 bases at J, with 16 bases in the middle. The CDR3 extends over 15 amino acids. The CDR3 DNA reads as TGTGCCAGCAGCCCTATCCGCTGGTTCTATCAGCCCCAGCATTTT. Protein: CASSPIRWFYQPQHF.

This chain joins TRBV28 and TRBJ2-7; no definite D call. Germline-derived CDR1 and CDR2 are MDHEN and SYDVKM. The CDR3 is 15 amino acids. Trimming took off 3 bases at V and 2 bases at J, with 14 bases between the two ends. CDR3: CASSFRQTWAYEQYF. Written as DNA, the CDR3 is TGTGCCAGCAGTTTCCGTCAGACTTGGGCCTACGAGCAGTACTTC.

The rearrangement uses TRBV7-2 and TRBJ2-7; 9 positions agree with TRBD1. The CDR3 contains 17 residues. The germline gives CDR1 SGHTA, CDR2 FQGNSA. Trimming cost V 5 bases and J 4 bases; bases outside gene matches: 15. CDR3 nucleotides: TGTGCCAGCAGCAACACCTCCGGGACAGGGTTAAGGTACGAGCAGTACTTC. Translated, it gives CASSNTSGTGLRYEQYF.

This sequence joins TRBV11-2 and TRBJ2-7, with D tentatively TRBD1 (6 bases). Germline assignment: CDR1 SGHAT and CDR2 FQNNGV. The CDR3 contains 12 residues. V was clipped by 4 bases and J by 3 bases, with 7 bases between them. The CDR3 is CASSSQGYEQYF. CDR3 in DNA: TGTGCCAGCAGCTCACAGGGCTACGAGCAGTACTTC.

V and J are TRBV7-3 and TRBJ2-7; TRBD1 agrees at 7 bases. CDR1 SGHTA and CDR2 FQGTGA come from the germline V gene. V lost 1 base to trimming and J lost 6 bases; unmatched junction nucleotides: 9. The CDR3 has 15 amino acids. The CDR3 DNA follows: TGTGCCAGCAGCTTAAATCCCAACAGGGGTGGCGAGCAGTACTTC. Encoded protein: CASSLNPNRGGEQYF.

The chain employs TRBV7-2 and TRBJ2-1, with TRBD2 matching over 10 bases. Germline V gene data show CDR1 as SGHTA and CDR2 as FQGNSA. V lost 5 bases, J lost 6 bases, and 7 bases stayed unmatched. The CDR3 is made up of 15 amino acids. CDR3 nucleotide sequence: TGTGCCAGCAGCGAAGGACTAGCGGCCATCAATGAGCAGTTCTTC. Amino acids: CASSEGLAAINEQFF.

The chain uses TRBV7-2 and TRBJ1-3; TRBD1 matches 8 bases. CDR1 SGHTA and CDR2 FQGNSA come from the germline V gene. The CDR3 runs to 13 residues. After removal of 7 bases from V and 7 bases from J, the junction contained 6 bases not matched to a gene. CDR3 loop: CASMTGAGNTIYF. The CDR3 bases are TGTGCCAGCATGACAGGGGCGGGGAACACCATATATTTT.

The chain links TRBV7-8 to TRBJ2-2; no clear D. CDR1 is SGHVS, CDR2 FQNEAQ, per germline. V was clipped by 1 base and J by 5 bases, with 14 bases between them. This CDR3 contains 16 residues. The CDR3 is CASSLVESVTTGELFF. The CDR3 bases are TGTGCCAGCAGCTTAGTGGAGAGTGTGACGACCGGGGAGCTGTTTTTT.

This rearrangement joins TRBV7-9 to TRBJ1-1; possible D gene TRBD1, 5 bases. The CDR3 totals 13 residues. CDR1 SEHNR and CDR2 FQNEAQ come from the germline V gene (reference sequence). The V end lost 2 bases, the J end lost 4 bases, and 8 bases lay between the germline ends. The CDR3 sequence: CASSLQGGTEAFF. The CDR3 DNA reads as TGTGCCAGCAGCTTACAGGGAGGCACTGAAGCTTTCTTT. Variable domain in full (rest from reference TRBV7-9 and TRBJ1-1): DTGVSQNPRHKITKRGQNVTFRCDPISEHNRLYWYRQTLGQGPEFLTYFQNEAQLEKSRLLSDRFSAERPKGSFSTLEIQRTEQGDSAMYLCASSLQGGTEAFFGQGTRLTVV.